A selection of T cell receptor beta chains follows, all from one sample in a study of CD8 T cells in ankylosing spondylitis. MiXCR was run by TCRdb on the 5' RACE reads, yielding one entry per CDR3 protein. The sample yields some 23,000 distinct CDR3 sequences, 2.5% to 3% seen once. The source material was blood, either unsorted or a sorted T cell fraction (not recorded which). The receptors come from a female donor with ankylosing spondylitis or in good health (not recorded which). Both conserved end residues are part of each CDR3. Fields, in order: V gene, D gene, J gene, clone size, CDR3 DNA, CDR3 protein. A D gene is named only where the DNA matches it firmly. Expanded clones are given a class, and other clones once, few, many or no size at all.

TRBV9	NA	TRBJ1-2	many	TGTGCCAGCAGCGTAGGCAGGGCATCTAACTATGGCTACACCTTC	CASSVGRASNYGYTF
TRBV9	NA	TRBJ1-2	many	TGTGCCAGCAGTCTCTTCGGCGGATTTCGCTACACCTTC	CASSLFGGFRYTF
TRBV9	NA	TRBJ2-7	many	TGTGCCAGCAGCTCCCGGGACACCTCCTACGAGCAGTACTTC	CASSSRDTSYEQYF
TRBV9	NA	TRBJ2-3	once	TGCAGCGGTCCGAGACAGGGAGGGGGGACAGATACGCAGTATTTT	CSGPRQGGGTDTQYF
TRBV9	NA	TRBJ2-3	many	TGTGCCAGCAGCGCCGACCCGGGCCCAGGGACGCAGTATTTT	CASSADPGPGTQYF
TRBV9	TRBD2	TRBJ2-3	many	TGTGCCAGCAGCCCCAGCGGGGGATACGCTAGCACAGATACGCAGTATTTT	CASSPSGGYASTDTQYF
TRBV9	NA	TRBJ2-3	medium-sized	TGTGCCAGCAGCGTAGGGAGACAGCGCACAGATACGCAGTATTTT	CASSVGRQRTDTQYF
TRBV9	NA	TRBJ1-3	many	TGTGCCAGCAGCGTTACGGACTCTGGAAACACCATATATTTT	CASSVTDSGNTIYF
TRBV9	NA	TRBJ2-3	medium-sized	TGTGCCAGCAGCGGGGCGCCAGGGGCAGATACGCAGTATTTT	CASSGAPGADTQYF
TRBV9	TRBD2	TRBJ2-1	many	TGTGCCAGCAGCGGCGGACTAGCGGGGTACAATGAGCAGTTCTTC	CASSGGLAGYNEQFF
TRBV9	TRBD1	TRBJ2-7	many	TGTGCCAGCAGCGGTCGACAGGGTGGCGAGCAGTACTTC	CASSGRQGGEQYF
TRBV9	NA	TRBJ2-7	NA	TGTGCCAGCAGCGTAGCTACAGGCAACTACGAGCAGTACTTC	CASSVATGNYEQYF
TRBV9	NA	TRBJ1-3	few	TGTGCCAGCAGCGTAGGCACTCAAGGAAACACCATATATTTT	CASSVGTQGNTIYF
TRBV9	NA	TRBJ1-5	NA	TGTGCCAGCAGCCCAGAGGCCTTCGGGAATCAGCCCCAGCATTTT	CASSPEAFGNQPQHF
TRBV9	NA	TRBJ2-2	many	TGTGCCAGCAGCATTTTCTCAGGGGCCCTGTTTTTT	CASSIFSGALFF
TRBV9	TRBD1	TRBJ2-1	many	TGTGCCAGCAGCGTAGGAGTCGGTGACAGGGGGTTCCCCAGTGCTGAGCAGTTCTTC	CASSVGVGDRGFPSAEQFF
TRBV9	NA	TRBJ1-5	NA	TGTGCCAGCAGCGGCGGGACTGGCAATCAGCCCCAGCATTTT	CASSGGTGNQPQHF
TRBV9	NA	TRBJ2-2	many	TGTGCCAGCAGCGTAGCTGGGGCGGGGAAGGAGCTGTTTTTT	CASSVAGAGKELFF
TRBV9	NA	TRBJ2-5	NA	TGTGCCAGCAGCGTAGCGGCAGGGGGCGCGGGGGTACAAGAGACCCAGTACTTC	CASSVAAGGAGVQETQYF
TRBV9	TRBD2	TRBJ2-3	many	TGTGCCAGCAGCAGAAGAGGCGGGACTAGCGGGAGGGCCTCAGATACGCAGTATTTT	CASSRRGGTSGRASDTQYF
TRBV9	NA	TRBJ2-1	many	TGTGCCAGCAGCGCATTGGGCGGGACGAGCTCCTACAATGAGCAGTTCTTC	CASSALGGTSSYNEQFF
TRBV9	TRBD1	TRBJ2-4	many	TGTGCCAGCAGCCTCGGGGACAGTGAAGCCAAAAACATTCAGTACTTC	CASSLGDSEAKNIQYF
TRBV9	NA	TRBJ2-2	many	TGTGCCAGCAGCGCACACGGGACACGTGATAGGTGGGAGCTGTTTTTT	CASSAHGTRDRWELFF
TRBV9	NA	TRBJ2-1	many	TGTGCCAGCAGCGTGAGTAGCGTCTCCTACAATGAGCAGTTCTTC	CASSVSSVSYNEQFF
TRBV9	NA	TRBJ2-2	many	TGTGCCAGCAGCTATACGGGGACCGGGGAGCTGTTTTTT	CASSYTGTGELFF
TRBV9	NA	TRBJ1-2	many	TGTGCCAGCAATGGCGGACTCCCCTATGGCTACACCTTC	CASNGGLPYGYTF
TRBV9	TRBD2	TRBJ2-7	many	TGTGCCAGCAGCGTAGGAGGACTAGCGGGGGGTTACGAGCAGTACTTC	CASSVGGLAGGYEQYF
TRBV9	NA	TRBJ1-6	many	TGTGCCAGCAGCACGGACAGCCGAATCTATAATTCACCCCTCCACTTT	CASSTDSRIYNSPLHF
TRBV9	TRBD1	TRBJ2-1	many	TGTGCCAGCAGCGTAGTGGCTAGCCAGGGGGCCCTTGAGCAGTTCTTC	CASSVVASQGALEQFF
TRBV9	NA	TRBJ2-1	many	TGTGCCAGCAGCGTCAGGCTAGCGCCCTACAATGAGCAGTTCTTC	CASSVRLAPYNEQFF
TRBV27	NA	TRBJ2-4	medium-sized	TGTGCCATCCCCCTCTGGATGGGCAGGGCCAAAAACATTCAGTACTTC	CAIPLWMGRAKNIQYF
TRBV9	NA	TRBJ2-7	many	TGTGCCAGCAGCGTAGGGGGAGAGTCCTACGAGCAGTACTTC	CASSVGGESYEQYF
TRBV9	TRBD2	TRBJ2-3	many	TGTGCCAGCAGTCTGACTAGCGGGGCAAGCACAGATACGCAGTATTTT	CASSLTSGASTDTQYF
TRBV9	TRBD2	TRBJ2-1	many	TGTGCCAGCAGCGTAGAAGCGGGAGGATACAATGAGCAGTTCTTC	CASSVEAGGYNEQFF
TRBV9	TRBD1	TRBJ1-6	many	TGTGCCAGCAGCGTCAGGGGGGCAGAAAATAATTCACCCCTCCACTTT	CASSVRGAENNSPLHF
TRBV9	NA	TRBJ1-4	many	TGTGCCAGCAGCGGCGGGGGACGGACTAATGAAAAACTGTTTTTT	CASSGGGRTNEKLFF
TRBV9	TRBD2	TRBJ2-1	many	TGTGCCAGCAGCGTCGGACTAGCGGGGTCCAATGAGCAGTTCTTC	CASSVGLAGSNEQFF
TRBV9	NA	TRBJ2-3	many	TGTGCCAGCAGCGTATTAACAGGGATAGATACGCAGTATTTT	CASSVLTGIDTQYF
TRBV9	NA	TRBJ1-3	many	TGTGCCAGCAGCCCCTTGGACGGAAACACCATATATTTT	CASSPLDGNTIYF
TRBV9	NA	TRBJ2-1	medium-sized	TGTGCCAGCAGCGTGGACACCCTCTCCTACAATGAGCAGTTCTTC	CASSVDTLSYNEQFF
TRBV9	NA	TRBJ2-2	many	TGTGCCAGCAGCGCCAGGAACTCGAACACCGGGGAGCTGTTTTTT	CASSARNSNTGELFF
TRBV9	NA	TRBJ2-5	many	TGTGCCAGCAGCGTAAACGGGGGGCCAGAGACCCAGTACTTC	CASSVNGGPETQYF
TRBV9	NA	TRBJ1-1	many	TGTGCCAGCAGCGTAGAGGCTGGGCACCAAAACACTGAAGCTTTCTTT	CASSVEAGHQNTEAFF
TRBV9	NA	TRBJ2-2	many	TGTGCCAGCAGCGTAGAACCTGCCTACACCGGGGAGCTGTTTTTT	CASSVEPAYTGELFF